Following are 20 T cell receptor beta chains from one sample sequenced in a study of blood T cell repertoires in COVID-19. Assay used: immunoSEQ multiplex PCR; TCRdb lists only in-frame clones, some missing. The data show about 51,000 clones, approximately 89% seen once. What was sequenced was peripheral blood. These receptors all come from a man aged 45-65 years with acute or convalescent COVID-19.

The CDR3 nucleotides read TGTGCCAGCTCAGCCGGACAGGGGGCATTTGGCTACACCTTC. Encoded protein: CASSAGQGAFGYTF. V gene TRBV18 combines with J gene TRBJ1-2; 11 bases line up with TRBD1. This CDR3 region has 14 residues. Germline-derived CDR1 and CDR2 are KGHSH and LQKENI. The J segment lost 7 bases and the V segment lost 5 bases, leaving 6 bases of the junction unmatched.

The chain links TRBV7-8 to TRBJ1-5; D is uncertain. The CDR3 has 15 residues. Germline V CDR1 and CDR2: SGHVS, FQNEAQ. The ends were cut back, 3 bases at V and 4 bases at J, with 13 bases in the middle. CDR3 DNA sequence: TGTGCCAGCAGCTTGGGCCCCGACATGAATCAGCCCCAGCATTTT. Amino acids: CASSLGPDMNQPQHF.

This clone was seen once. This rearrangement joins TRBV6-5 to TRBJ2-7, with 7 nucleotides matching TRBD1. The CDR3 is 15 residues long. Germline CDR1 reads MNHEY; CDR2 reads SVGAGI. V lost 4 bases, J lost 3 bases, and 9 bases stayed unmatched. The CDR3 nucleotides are TGTGCCAGCAGTTTATTGGACAGGACGATCTACGAGCAGTACTTC. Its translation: CASSLLDRTIYEQYF.

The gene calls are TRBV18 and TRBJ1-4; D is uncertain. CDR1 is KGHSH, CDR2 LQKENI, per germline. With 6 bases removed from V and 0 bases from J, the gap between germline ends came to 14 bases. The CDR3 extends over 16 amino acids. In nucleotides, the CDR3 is TGTGCCAGCTCCCAACTTCCTGTTGCAACTAATGAAAAACTGTTTTTT. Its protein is CASSQLPVATNEKLFF.

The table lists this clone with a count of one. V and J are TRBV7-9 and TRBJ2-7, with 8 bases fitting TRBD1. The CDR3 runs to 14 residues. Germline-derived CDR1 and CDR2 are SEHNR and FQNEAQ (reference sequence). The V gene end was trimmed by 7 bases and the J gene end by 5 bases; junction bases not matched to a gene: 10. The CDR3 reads CASTPADRGNEQYF. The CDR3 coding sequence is TGTGCCAGCACCCCTGCCGACAGGGGAAACGAGCAGTACTTC.

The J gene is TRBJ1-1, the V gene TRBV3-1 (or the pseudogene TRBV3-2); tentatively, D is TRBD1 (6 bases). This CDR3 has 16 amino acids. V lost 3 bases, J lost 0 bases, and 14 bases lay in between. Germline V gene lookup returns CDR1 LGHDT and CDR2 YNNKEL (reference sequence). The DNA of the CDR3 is TGTGCCAGCAGCCAGGCACAGGGAGTGATGAACACTGAAGCTTTCTTT. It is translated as CASSQAQGVMNTEAFF.

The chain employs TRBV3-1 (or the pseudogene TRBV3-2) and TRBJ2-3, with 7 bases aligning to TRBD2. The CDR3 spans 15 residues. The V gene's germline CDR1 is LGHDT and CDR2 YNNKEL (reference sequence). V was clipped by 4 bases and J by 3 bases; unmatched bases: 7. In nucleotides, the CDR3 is TGTGCCAGCAGCCCTGGACTAGGCATGACAGATACGCAGTATTTT. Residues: CASSPGLGMTDTQYF.

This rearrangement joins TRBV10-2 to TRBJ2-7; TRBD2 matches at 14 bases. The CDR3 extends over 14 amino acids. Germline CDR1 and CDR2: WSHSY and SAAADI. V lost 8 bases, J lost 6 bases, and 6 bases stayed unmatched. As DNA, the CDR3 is TGCGCCAGCGGACTAGCGGGGGGCATTCCCGAGCAGTACTTC. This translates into CASGLAGGIPEQYF.

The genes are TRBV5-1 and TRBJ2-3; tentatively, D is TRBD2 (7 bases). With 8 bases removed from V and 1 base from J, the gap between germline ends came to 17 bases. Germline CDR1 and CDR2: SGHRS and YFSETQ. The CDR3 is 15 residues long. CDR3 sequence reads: CASQPSGGGTDTQYF. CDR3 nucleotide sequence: TGCGCCAGTCAACCCTCGGGGGGCGGCACAGATACGCAGTATTTT. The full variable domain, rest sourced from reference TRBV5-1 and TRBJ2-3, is KAGVTQTPRYLIKTRGQQVTLSCSPISGHRSVSWYQQTPGQGLQFLFEYFSETQRNKGNFPGRFSGRQFSNSRSEMNVSTLELGDSALYLCASQPSGGGTDTQYFGPGTRLTVL.

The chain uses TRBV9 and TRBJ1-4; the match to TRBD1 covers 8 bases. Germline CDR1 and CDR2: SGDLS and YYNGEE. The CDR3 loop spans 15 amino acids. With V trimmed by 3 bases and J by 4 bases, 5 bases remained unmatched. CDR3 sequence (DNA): TGTGCCAGCAGCGATGGGACAGGCTATAATGAAAAACTGTTTTTT. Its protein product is CASSDGTGYNEKLFF.

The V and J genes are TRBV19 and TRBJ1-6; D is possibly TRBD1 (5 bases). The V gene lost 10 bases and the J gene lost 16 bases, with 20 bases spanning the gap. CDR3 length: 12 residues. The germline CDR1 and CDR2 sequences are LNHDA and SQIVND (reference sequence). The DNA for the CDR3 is TGTGCCACTGCGGCGGGGGGACCCCTTCTCCACTTT. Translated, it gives CATAAGGPLLHF.

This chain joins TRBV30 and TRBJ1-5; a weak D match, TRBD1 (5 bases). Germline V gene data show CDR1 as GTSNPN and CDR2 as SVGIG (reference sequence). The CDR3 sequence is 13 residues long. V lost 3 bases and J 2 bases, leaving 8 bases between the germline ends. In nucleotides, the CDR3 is TGTGCCTGGAGCGGGGGAGGCAATCAGCCCCAGCATTTT. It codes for CAWSGGGNQPQHF.

The CDR3 sequence is CASSSRDRDTEAFF. In DNA, the CDR3 is TGTGCCAGCAGCTCCCGGGACAGGGACACTGAAGCTTTCTTT. V usage is TRBV3-1 (or the pseudogene TRBV3-2) and J usage is TRBJ1-1, with 9 bases that match TRBD1. With 5 bases clipped from V and 3 bases from J, the junction kept 4 bases outside the gene matches. Per germline, CDR1 LGHDT and CDR2 YNNKEL (reference sequence). The CDR3 is 14 amino acids.

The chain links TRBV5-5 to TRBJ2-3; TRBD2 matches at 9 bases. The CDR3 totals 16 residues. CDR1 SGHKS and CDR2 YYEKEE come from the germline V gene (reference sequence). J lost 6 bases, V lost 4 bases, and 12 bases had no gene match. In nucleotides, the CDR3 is TGTGCCAGCAGCCTCAGCTTAGCGGGGGCTACGGATACGCAGTATTTT. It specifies CASSLSLAGATDTQYF.

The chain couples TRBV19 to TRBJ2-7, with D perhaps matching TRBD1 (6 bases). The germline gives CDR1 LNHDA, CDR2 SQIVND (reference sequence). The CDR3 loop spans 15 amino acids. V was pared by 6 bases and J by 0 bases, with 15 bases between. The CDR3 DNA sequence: TGTGCCAGTAGCTGGGTGGACAGTTCCTCCTACGAGCAGTACTTC. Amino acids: CASSWVDSSSYEQYF. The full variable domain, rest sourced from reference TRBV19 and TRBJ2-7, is DGGITQSPKYLFRKEGQNVTLSCEQNLNHDAMYWYRQDPGQGLRLIYYSQIVNDFQKGDIAEGYSVSREKKESFPLTVTSAQKNPTAFYLCASSWVDSSSYEQYFGPGTRLTVT.

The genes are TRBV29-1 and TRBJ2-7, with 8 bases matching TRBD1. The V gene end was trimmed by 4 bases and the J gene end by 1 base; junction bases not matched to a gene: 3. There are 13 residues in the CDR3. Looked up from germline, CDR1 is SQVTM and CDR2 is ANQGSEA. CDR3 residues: CSVVQGGSYEQYF. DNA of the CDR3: TGCAGCGTTGTACAGGGGGGATCCTACGAGCAGTACTTC.

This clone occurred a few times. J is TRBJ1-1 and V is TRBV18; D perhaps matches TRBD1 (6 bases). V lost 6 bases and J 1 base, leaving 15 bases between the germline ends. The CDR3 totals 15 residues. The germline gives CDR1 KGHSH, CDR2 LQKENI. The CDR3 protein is CASSVEQGKNTEAFF. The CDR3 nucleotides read TGTGCCAGCTCGGTCGAGCAGGGGAAGAACACTGAAGCTTTCTTT.

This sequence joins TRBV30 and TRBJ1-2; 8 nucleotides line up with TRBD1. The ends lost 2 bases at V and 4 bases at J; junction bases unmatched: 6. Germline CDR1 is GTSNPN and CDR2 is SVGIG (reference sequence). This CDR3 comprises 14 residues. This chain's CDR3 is CAWSRQGAGYGYTF. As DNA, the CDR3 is TGTGCCTGGAGTCGTCAGGGGGCAGGCTATGGCTACACCTTC.

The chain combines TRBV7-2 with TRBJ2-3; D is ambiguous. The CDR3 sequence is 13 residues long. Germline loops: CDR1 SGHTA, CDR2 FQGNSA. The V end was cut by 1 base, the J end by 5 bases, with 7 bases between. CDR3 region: CASSLGQVDTQYF. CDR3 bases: TGTGCCAGCAGCTTAGGGCAGGTAGATACGCAGTATTTT.

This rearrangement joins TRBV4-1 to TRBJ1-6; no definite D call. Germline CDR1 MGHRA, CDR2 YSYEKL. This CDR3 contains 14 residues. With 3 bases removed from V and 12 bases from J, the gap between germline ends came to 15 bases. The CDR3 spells CASSHQRSAGPLHF. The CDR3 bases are TGCGCCAGCAGCCACCAAAGGTCCGCGGGACCCCTCCACTTT.